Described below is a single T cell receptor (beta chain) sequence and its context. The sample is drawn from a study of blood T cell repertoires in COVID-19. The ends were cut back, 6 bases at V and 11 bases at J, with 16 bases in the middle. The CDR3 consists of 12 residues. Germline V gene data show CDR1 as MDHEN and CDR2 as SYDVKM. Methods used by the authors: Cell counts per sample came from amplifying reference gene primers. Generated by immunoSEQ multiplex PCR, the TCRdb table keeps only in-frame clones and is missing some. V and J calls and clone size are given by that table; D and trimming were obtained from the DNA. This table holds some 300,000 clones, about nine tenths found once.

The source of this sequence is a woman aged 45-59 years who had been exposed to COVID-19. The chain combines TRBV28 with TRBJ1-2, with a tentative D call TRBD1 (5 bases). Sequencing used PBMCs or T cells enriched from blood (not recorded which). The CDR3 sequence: CASSSPPGGYTF. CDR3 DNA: TGTGCCAGCAGCTCCCCCCCTGGGGGGTACACCTTC.